This entry concerns a single TCR beta chain. Libraries were prepared by immunoSEQ multiplex PCR; TCRdb keeps only in-frame clonotypes and omits some of them. Of tens of thousands of clones in the sample, about 97% were seen once. This sample was taken from a study of technical replicates of blood from a handful of donors. Losses at the gene ends were 2 bases for V and 6 bases for J; bases not matched to a gene: 15. The CDR3 runs 19 residues. CDR1 and CDR2 (germline): MNHEY, SMNVEV (reference sequence). This TCR was sampled from a human donor in good health. The V and J genes are TRBV27 and TRBJ1-4; 10 positions agree with TRBD1. Specimen: T cells isolated from PBMCs. CDR3 sequence (DNA): TGTGCCAGCAGTTTAAGTCGGCCGGGACAGGGGCGTCATGATGAAAAACTGTTTTTT. This translates into CASSLSRPGQGRHDEKLFF. The full variable domain, its missing parts supplied by reference TRBV27 and TRBJ1-4, is EAQVTQNPRYLITVTGKKLTVTCSQNMNHEYMSWYRQDPGLGLRQIYYSMNVEVTDKGDVPEGYKVSRKEKRNFPLILESPSPNQTSLYFCASSLSRPGQGRHDEKLFFGSGTQLSVL.